This TCR beta chain was observed in a study of CD8+ T cells in alopecia areata listed by TCRdb under 2018. As for the study more broadly: Skin from C3H/HeJ donors with spontaneous alopecia (about 6-13 months old) was grafted onto female C3H/HeJ recipients that were about 6-10 weeks old. High-throughput TCRbeta sequencing was used to examine T cell clonal expansion in alopecia areata in both the C3H/HeJ mouse model and human patients. In humans, TCRbeta sequencing was performed on scalp tissue and on sorted CD4+ and CD8+ peripheral blood T cells from healthy controls and from patients with patchy or totalis/universalis alopecia areata. Scalp clonality was compared across normal scalp (n=4), patchy alopecia areata scalp (n=8), and alopecia totalis/universalis scalp (n=8). RNA came from the PAXgene miRNA kit for fixed scalp, the miRNeasy kit for PBMCs, and the RNeasy kit for mouse skin. TCRbeta CDR3 regions were amplified by immunoSEQ multiplex PCR using 35 Vbeta forward and 13 Jbeta reverse primers.

Remarks on this clone: Its antigen target is currently unknown. Because this receptor comes from a mouse, its gene names and germline sequences follow the mouse reference. The sequenced fragment ends 4 residues before the CDR3 boundary, so the rest is inferred from the germline J gene.

The CDR1 and CDR2 encoded by the germline V gene are NNHDY and SYVADS. Its CDR3 holds 17 amino acids, cysteine through phenylalanine. Only the CDR3 bases that were read are kept: 39 of them, in frame from base 1. V ends up 2 bases short and J 0 bases short, with an unmatched junction base count of 3. Study-level results and caveats: Scalp TCR repertoire analysis is complicated because resident alphabeta T cells in normal human skin are also sequenced, whereas mouse skin is dominated by gammadelta T cells. Lesional scalp, especially in alopecia totalis/universalis, showed higher clonality and more expanded CD8+ clones than normal scalp, suggesting antigenic drive. Shared TCR sequences between patients were less evident than in mice, which may be partly attributable to HLA diversity in the patient population.

Libraries were built with the immunoSEQ multiplex PCR assay. For TCR sequencing, RNA was extracted from every sample and reverse transcribed into cDNA to serve as template. SuperScript III was used to make first-strand cDNA, primed with a 2:1 mix of oligo-dT and random hexamers. A synthetic immune receptor repertoire was used to assess amplification bias, and residual bias was removed computationally. Sequencing of the libraries was done on Illumina HiSeq using 60 bp reads that spanned the CDR3 and were read from J toward V. Concerning the study's data processing: Raw reads were preprocessed to remove errors, and CDR3 was defined according to IMGT conventions as the region from the conserved cysteine to phenylalanine. Clonality was computed by normalizing Shannon entropy by log2 of the number of productive unique TCRs and subtracting the result from 1. Whether scalp clones were CD4 or CD8 was inferred by matching scalp TCRbeta sequences against CD4 and CD8 repertoires sorted from blood. This is the immuneACCESS table as TCRdb keeps it, with only in-frame sequences that have V and J called. A part of the clones is gone; compared with another copy, unresolved V genes explain less than half, and the rest is unexplained. The D gene and trimming were derived from the DNA, and the V and J assignments and clone size from that table. For this sample, some 120,000 clones are listed, none of them singletons. Roughly a fifth of the sample belongs to the ten largest clones.

The TCR originated in a C3H/HeJ mouse with alopecia areata. In terms of MHC, this strain is H2-k. This chain is built from TRBV13-3 and TRBJ2-2, and TRBD2 aligns with 11 junction nucleotides. Sequenced input: lesional skin. The CDR3 protein is CASSDYWGGANTGQLYF. Incomplete CDR3 DNA: TGTGCCAGCAGTGACTACTGGGGGGGCGCAAACACCGGG.